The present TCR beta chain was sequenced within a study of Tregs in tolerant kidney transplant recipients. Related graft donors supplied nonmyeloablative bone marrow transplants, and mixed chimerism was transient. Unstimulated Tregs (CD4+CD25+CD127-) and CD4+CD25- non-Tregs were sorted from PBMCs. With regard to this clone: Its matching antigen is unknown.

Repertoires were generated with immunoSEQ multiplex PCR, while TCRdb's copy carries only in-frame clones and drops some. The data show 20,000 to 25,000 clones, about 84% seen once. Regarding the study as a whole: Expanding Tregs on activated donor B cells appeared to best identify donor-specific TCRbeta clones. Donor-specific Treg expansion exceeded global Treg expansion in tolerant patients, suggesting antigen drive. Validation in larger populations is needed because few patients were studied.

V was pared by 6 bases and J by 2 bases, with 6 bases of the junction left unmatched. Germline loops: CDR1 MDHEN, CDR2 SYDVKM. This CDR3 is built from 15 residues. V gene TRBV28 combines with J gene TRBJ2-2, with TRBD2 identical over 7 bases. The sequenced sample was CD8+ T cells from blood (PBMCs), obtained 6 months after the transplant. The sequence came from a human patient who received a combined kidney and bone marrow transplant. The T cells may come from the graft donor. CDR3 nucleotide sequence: TGTGCCAGCAGATCCGGGACTACCAACACCGGGGAGCTGTTTTTT. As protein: CASRSGTTNTGELFF.